This section outlines one T cell receptor (beta chain) sequence together with its context. Primers used in a second PCR of roughly 6 to 12 cycles were a sample-barcoded 5' primer and a J-beta primer mix. TCRdb re-analysed the 5' RACE reads in MiXCR, keeping a single row per CDR3 protein. Among 650,000 to 900,000 distinct CDR3 sequences, approximately 67% were seen once, and the ten largest hold roughly a quarter. The sample is drawn from a study of blood T cells in healthy people across ages. V was pared by 6 bases and J by 1 base, with 18 bases between. This CDR3 has 16 residues. This clonotype was obtained from a young man in good health. The sequencing input was blood. V usage is TRBV12-3 or TRBV12-4 and J usage is TRBJ2-5; D gene ambiguous. The CDR3 DNA reads TGTGCCAGCAGCCTATATTCATGGGTTCCCCAAGAGACCCAGTACTTC. This encodes CASSLYSWVPQETQYF.